One T cell receptor beta chain is described in this entry. Its antigen is undetermined. The source of the sample is a study of cytomegalovirus exposure and HLA in healthy donors. Study-level information: There were 65 million to 85 million unique TCRs (from HLA-typed donors) in an early data release. Regarding the study as a whole: The HLA-A and HLA-B alleles of most subjects were reportedly predicted accurately from TCR beta sequences.

Both 60 Vbeta primers and 13 Jbeta primers went into the PCR. Profiled with immunoSEQ multiplex PCR; TCRdb holds only in-frame clones, not every one. The profile shows about 180,000 clones, about 80% of them singletons. Per the germline V gene, CDR1 is SGHTA and CDR2 is FQGNSA. The CDR3 contains 15 residues. The germline V and J ends were trimmed by 0 bases and 4 bases, with 12 bases remaining between them. Sequencing was performed on PBMCs. This clonotype was obtained from a woman aged 40 to 55 in good health and CMV-seronegative. This rearrangement joins TRBV7-2 to TRBJ2-5; weak D call: TRBD1 (6 bases). The CDR3 DNA is TGTGCCAGCAGCTTAGCGCGAGGCAGGGGAGAGACCCAGTACTTC. It translates to CASSLARGRGETQYF.